These T cell receptor beta chains were read from a single sample in a study of cytomegalovirus exposure and HLA in healthy donors. The protocol was immunoSEQ multiplex PCR, while the TCRdb copy is restricted to in-frame clones and leaves out a portion. The sample gives about 55,000 clones, 75% to 95% of which show up once; 3% is in the top ten. The sequenced sample was PBMCs. Source of these receptors: a man in his late teens or twenties in good health and CMV-seronegative. The CDR3 runs from the conserved cysteine through the conserved F or W. A D gene is named only where the DNA matches it firmly. Part of the rows lack a size; the others show once, few, many or a class for expanded clones.

J gene | clone size | V gene | D gene | CDR3 DNA | CDR3 protein
TRBJ2-7 | - | TRBV6-1 | TRBD1 | TGTGCCAGCAGTCCGGCGGGACAGGGTGGCGAGCAGTACTTC | CASSPAGQGGEQYF
TRBJ1-2 | - | TRBV5-8 | TRBD1 | TGTGCCAGCAGCTTACAGGGGCCCAGGCGTGACTATGGCTACACCTTC | CASSLQGPRRDYGYTF
TRBJ1-1 | - | TRBV7-3 | - | TGTGCCAGCAGCTTCGGGGAGGGGACTGAAGCTTTCTTT | CASSFGEGTEAFF
TRBJ2-7 | - | TRBV5-5 | TRBD1 | TGTGCCAGCAGCTTGCACGGACAGGGAGAGTACGAGCAGTACTTC | CASSLHGQGEYEQYF
TRBJ2-3 | - | TRBV28 | - | TGTGCCAGCAGTTCTCCCCAGGGTGACGGCACAGATACGCAGTATTTT | CASSSPQGDGTDTQYF
TRBJ2-4 | - | TRBV5-6 | TRBD2 | TGTGCCAGCAGCTTCCGAAGCGGGGGGGGCAAAAACATTCAGTACTTC | CASSFRSGGGKNIQYF
TRBJ1-2 | - | TRBV27 | - | TGTGCCAGCAGTTCGCCTCAGGCTGGCTACACCTTC | CASSSPQAGYTF
TRBJ2-3 | - | TRBV11-2 | - | TGTGCCAGCAGCTTAGATATGGGAGTCGGGGATACGCAGTATTTT | CASSLDMGVGDTQYF
TRBJ1-4 | - | TRBV9 | - | TGTGCCAGCAGCAGAGGGCCGGGGATGGATGAAAAACTGTTTTTT | CASSRGPGMDEKLFF
TRBJ1-5 | - | TRBV6-6 | - | TGTGCCAGCAGTCCCCGGGAGTTCGGCCAGCATTTT | CASSPREFGQHF
TRBJ1-5 | - | TRBV6-1 | TRBD1 | TGTGCCAGCAGTGAGTTGACAGGGAGAGATCAGCCCCAGCATTTT | CASSELTGRDQPQHF
TRBJ1-3 | - | TRBV2 | TRBD1 | TGTGCCAGCAATCAGGACAGGCAAGGAAACACCATATATTTT | CASNQDRQGNTIYF
TRBJ1-1 | - | TRBV30 | TRBD1 | TGTGCCTGGACTGAGTTTTCCCGGACAGGGGCAAACACTGAAGCTTTCTTT | CAWTEFSRTGANTEAFF
TRBJ1-1 | - | TRBV7-9 | - | TGTGCCAGCAGCATGACAGGCACTGAAGCTTTCTTT | CASSMTGTEAFF
TRBJ2-7 | few | TRBV19 | - | TGTGCCAGTAGTATTACGGGAGTAGTCTACGAGCAGTACTTC | CASSITGVVYEQYF
TRBJ1-1 | - | TRBV25-1 | TRBD1 | TGTGCCAGCAGTGAATGGACAGGGGTGCACACTGAAGCTTTCTTT | CASSEWTGVHTEAFF
TRBJ1-4 | - | TRBV2 | - | TGTGCCAGCATCGGGTCGACAGTAGTTGAAAAACTGTTTTTT | CASIGSTVVEKLFF
TRBJ1-1 | - | TRBV6-5 | - | TGTGCCAGCAGTTACACCGGGAACACTGAAGCTTTCTTT | CASSYTGNTEAFF
TRBJ2-7 | - | TRBV10-3 | TRBD1 | TGTGCCATCAGGGGGGACAGGGCGGGCTACGAGCAGTACTTC | CAIRGDRAGYEQYF
TRBJ1-2 | - | TRBV9 | - | TGTGCCAGCAGCGTGGGGGCTGGGTATGGCTACACCTTC | CASSVGAGYGYTF
TRBJ2-2 | - | TRBV28 | TRBD1 | TGTGCCAGCAGCTACCGGACAGGGAACACCGGGGAGCTGTTTTTT | CASSYRTGNTGELFF
TRBJ1-2 | - | TRBV6-5 | - | TGTGCCAGCAGACCAGACAGGTCCTATGGCTACACCTTC | CASRPDRSYGYTF
TRBJ2-3 | - | TRBV14 | TRBD1 | TGTGCCAGCGACAGGGATCGCGGTACGCAGTATTTT | CASDRDRGTQYF
TRBJ2-1 | - | TRBV7-2 | - | TGTGCCAGCAGCCCAGAGGATGAGATCTGGAGCAATGAGCAGTTCTTC | CASSPEDEIWSNEQFF
TRBJ1-2 | - | TRBV18 | TRBD1 | TGTGCCAGCTCACCAACACATGGCGGGACAGGGGATTTTGGCGGCTACACCTTC | CASSPTHGGTGDFGGYTF
TRBJ1-1 | - | TRBV18 | TRBD1 | TGTGCCAGCTCACCAAATCCTACGGGACAGGGGGCGCGAGCTGAAGCTTTCTTT | CASSPNPTGQGARAEAFF
TRBJ2-1 | - | TRBV2 | TRBD2 | TGTGCCAGCAAGTCGGGAGGAGGTTACAATGAGCAGTTCTTC | CASKSGGGYNEQFF
TRBJ2-7 | - | TRBV19 | TRBD2 | TGTGCCAGTAGTTCAATAGCGGGAGTACTTGAGCAGTACTTC | CASSSIAGVLEQYF
TRBJ2-3 | few | TRBV7-2 | - | TGTGCCAGCAGCTCCAAACTACTACCCACAGATACGCAGTATTTT | CASSSKLLPTDTQYF
TRBJ2-2 | - | TRBV6-5 | TRBD2 | TGTGCCAGCAGTTACTCAGCGGGGCAAAACACCGGGGAGCTGTTTTTT | CASSYSAGQNTGELFF
TRBJ2-7 | - | TRBV5-6 | TRBD2 | TGTGCCAGCAGCTTGGCCGGGGGGTACTACGAGCAGTACTTC | CASSLAGGYYEQYF
TRBJ2-7 | few | TRBV7-2 | - | TGTGCCAGCAGCTTATCATACGGGAGCGGCGAGCAGTACTTC | CASSLSYGSGEQYF
TRBJ1-2 | - | TRBV28 | - | TGTGCCAGCAGTTTATCCGCCGCGGTGAACTATGGCTACACCTTC | CASSLSAAVNYGYTF
TRBJ2-5 | - | TRBV29-1 | TRBD2 | TGCAGCGTTGGGCATAGCGGGAGCGCGGAGACCCAGTACTTC | CSVGHSGSAETQYF
TRBJ1-1 | - | TRBV5-1 | - | TGCGCCAGCAGCGTCTACGCCCAGGGGCTGAACACTGAAGCTTTCTTT | CASSVYAQGLNTEAFF
TRBJ2-7 | once | TRBV6-1 | - | TGTGCCAGCAGTGCGCGGGACCTAACCTACGAGCAGTACTTC | CASSARDLTYEQYF
TRBJ2-1 | once | TRBV28 | - | TGTGCCATCAACAGGGTCTCCTACAATGAGCAGTTCTTC | CAINRVSYNEQFF
TRBJ2-1 | - | TRBV10-3 | TRBD2 | TGTGCCATCAGAGGGACTAGCTTCGGCGAGCAGTTCTTC | CAIRGTSFGEQFF
TRBJ1-3 | - | TRBV9 | - | TGTGCCAGCAGCTTTCAAGGGGGCTCTGGAAACACCATATATTTT | CASSFQGGSGNTIYF
TRBJ2-2 | - | TRBV7-9 | - | TGTGCCAGCAACCCCATCCAGGCGGAGCTGTTTTTT | CASNPIQAELFF